This is a list of T cell receptor beta chains from one sample in a study of PD-1 blockade in classical Hodgkin lymphoma. Some clones are missing from TCRdb's copy, which holds only in-frame ones; the method was immunoSEQ multiplex PCR. The top ten hold approximately 0.41% of the sample, which has about 23,000 clones, 90% to 95% seen once. The sample consisted of CD4+ T cells from blood. The receptors derive from a human donor with classical Hodgkin lymphoma. The conserved cysteine and the conserved F or W are not part of the CDR3 here. The order of the fields is D gene, J gene, V gene, CDR3 protein. A D gene is named only where the DNA matches it firmly.

D gene: -
J gene: TRBJ2-1
V gene: TRBV28
CDR3 protein: ASSTRPWGRGENEQF

D gene: -
J gene: TRBJ1-3
V gene: TRBV18
CDR3 protein: ASSQGQTSTGNTIY

D gene: -
J gene: TRBJ2-2
V gene: TRBV5-1
CDR3 protein: ASSLSPDTGELF

D gene: -
J gene: TRBJ2-3
V gene: TRBV7-9
CDR3 protein: ASSLSGSTDTQY

D gene: TRBD1
J gene: TRBJ2-7
V gene: TRBV5-1
CDR3 protein: ASSADRGLAYEQY

D gene: -
J gene: TRBJ2-2
V gene: TRBV4-1
CDR3 protein: ASSQGRYNTGELF

D gene: -
J gene: TRBJ2-3
V gene: TRBV5-5
CDR3 protein: ASSFSSTDTQY

D gene: -
J gene: TRBJ2-5
V gene: TRBV2
CDR3 protein: ASARNPGREETQY

D gene: TRBD2
J gene: TRBJ2-1
V gene: TRBV2
CDR3 protein: ASSESGSSYNEQF

D gene: -
J gene: TRBJ1-6
V gene: TRBV30
CDR3 protein: AWRSLGVSSYNSPLH

D gene: TRBD1
J gene: TRBJ2-7
V gene: TRBV5-1
CDR3 protein: ASSWTGAGAYEQY

D gene: -
J gene: TRBJ1-2
V gene: TRBV28
CDR3 protein: ASSFSNYGYT

D gene: TRBD1
J gene: TRBJ1-5
V gene: TRBV12-5
CDR3 protein: ASGLVLGGRGQPQH

D gene: -
J gene: TRBJ1-4
V gene: TRBV5-5
CDR3 protein: ASSLRLGGGEKLF

D gene: -
J gene: TRBJ2-1
V gene: TRBV6-6
CDR3 protein: ASSFTAYNEQF

D gene: -
J gene: TRBJ1-4
V gene: TRBV19
CDR3 protein: ASSTGTLSEKLF

D gene: -
J gene: TRBJ2-1
V gene: TRBV5-1
CDR3 protein: ASSLAGDYNEQF

D gene: TRBD1
J gene: TRBJ1-2
V gene: TRBV11-2
CDR3 protein: ASSLAGGYNYGYT

D gene: TRBD2
J gene: TRBJ2-3
V gene: TRBV18
CDR3 protein: ASSTSGTSTDTQY

D gene: TRBD1
J gene: TRBJ2-2
V gene: TRBV5-1
CDR3 protein: ASSLQGGNTGELF

D gene: -
J gene: TRBJ1-2
V gene: TRBV4-3
CDR3 protein: ASSQDGRIHGYT

D gene: -
J gene: TRBJ2-4
V gene: TRBV6-1
CDR3 protein: ASSPMVLAKNIQY

D gene: -
J gene: TRBJ1-5
V gene: TRBV7-2
CDR3 protein: ASSPVGAGTQPQH

D gene: TRBD1
J gene: TRBJ2-7
V gene: TRBV6-1
CDR3 protein: ATSRGQGYEQY

D gene: -
J gene: TRBJ2-6
V gene: TRBV6-1
CDR3 protein: ASSEYRVWGGKT

D gene: TRBD2
J gene: TRBJ2-1
V gene: TRBV19
CDR3 protein: ASSIKGLASPNEQF

D gene: -
J gene: TRBJ2-7
V gene: TRBV6-1
CDR3 protein: ASGRFTGSGAEQY

D gene: -
J gene: TRBJ2-3
V gene: TRBV19
CDR3 protein: ASSRFSHRITGLGSTDTQY

D gene: -
J gene: TRBJ1-4
V gene: TRBV9
CDR3 protein: ASSVGGLHNEKLF

D gene: -
J gene: TRBJ1-4
V gene: TRBV6-5
CDR3 protein: ASSREREKLF

D gene: TRBD1
J gene: TRBJ2-3
V gene: TRBV11-3
CDR3 protein: ASSPGTGPADTQY

D gene: TRBD2
J gene: TRBJ2-7
V gene: TRBV5-4
CDR3 protein: AAGGGSSYEQY

D gene: TRBD1
J gene: TRBJ2-7
V gene: TRBV5-4
CDR3 protein: ASTPDRTSYEQY

D gene: -
J gene: TRBJ2-3
V gene: TRBV2
CDR3 protein: ASSDGWTTDTQY

D gene: -
J gene: TRBJ1-1
V gene: TRBV6-6
CDR3 protein: ASRVAGTEAF

D gene: -
J gene: TRBJ1-3
V gene: TRBV5-1
CDR3 protein: ASSLEGPLSGNTIY

D gene: -
J gene: TRBJ1-4
V gene: TRBV19
CDR3 protein: ASSATGGRKLF

D gene: -
J gene: TRBJ1-2
V gene: TRBV5-4
CDR3 protein: ASSLAGAARSSNYGYT

D gene: TRBD1
J gene: TRBJ2-3
V gene: TRBV10-2
CDR3 protein: ASSPLEGARTDTQY

D gene: -
J gene: TRBJ2-1
V gene: TRBV7-2
CDR3 protein: ASSLFSSYNEQF

D gene: -
J gene: TRBJ1-1
V gene: TRBV29-1
CDR3 protein: SVAQRLNTEAF

D gene: -
J gene: TRBJ1-5
V gene: TRBV30
CDR3 protein: AWRVDSNQPQH

D gene: -
J gene: TRBJ2-6
V gene: TRBV10-3
CDR3 protein: AIAGSGANVLT

D gene: -
J gene: TRBJ2-1
V gene: TRBV7-2
CDR3 protein: ASSFRNGEQF

D gene: -
J gene: TRBJ2-5
V gene: TRBV5-1
CDR3 protein: ASSYTSLQETQY

D gene: -
J gene: TRBJ2-7
V gene: TRBV18
CDR3 protein: ASSPTDLTEQY

D gene: -
J gene: TRBJ1-2
V gene: TRBV30
CDR3 protein: AWSVGGGYT

D gene: -
J gene: TRBJ1-6
V gene: TRBV27
CDR3 protein: ASRGHMVSPLH

D gene: TRBD1
J gene: TRBJ2-5
V gene: TRBV6-5
CDR3 protein: ASSYRQGRETQY

D gene: TRBD1
J gene: TRBJ1-1
V gene: TRBV4-1
CDR3 protein: ASSRQGGDTEAF

D gene: -
J gene: TRBJ2-5
V gene: TRBV7-7
CDR3 protein: ASSLGRRETQY

D gene: TRBD1
J gene: TRBJ2-7
V gene: TRBV30
CDR3 protein: AWSRPGQGSYEQY

D gene: TRBD1
J gene: TRBJ1-1
V gene: TRBV25-1
CDR3 protein: ASSVNRGGTEAF

D gene: -
J gene: TRBJ1-4
V gene: TRBV12-2
CDR3 protein: AHRDRDATNEKLF

D gene: -
J gene: TRBJ1-3
V gene: TRBV5-1
CDR3 protein: ASSARGGTGNTIY

D gene: -
J gene: TRBJ1-4
V gene: TRBV2
CDR3 protein: ASSEREEKLF

D gene: -
J gene: TRBJ1-2
V gene: TRBV30
CDR3 protein: AWSVKGFNYGYT

D gene: TRBD1
J gene: TRBJ1-2
V gene: TRBV6-1
CDR3 protein: ASTRQGDYGYT

D gene: -
J gene: TRBJ1-2
V gene: TRBV5-4
CDR3 protein: ASSDPWGVDYGYT

D gene: TRBD1
J gene: TRBJ1-2
V gene: TRBV5-4
CDR3 protein: ASSLARTGDGYGYT